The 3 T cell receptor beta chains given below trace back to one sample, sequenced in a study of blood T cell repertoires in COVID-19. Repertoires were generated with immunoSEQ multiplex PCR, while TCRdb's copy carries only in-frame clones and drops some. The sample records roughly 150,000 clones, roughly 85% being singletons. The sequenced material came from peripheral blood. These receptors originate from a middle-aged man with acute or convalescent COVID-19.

CDR3 in DNA: TGTGCCAGTAGTAGGGACAGGGGGCCTGAAAAACTGTTTTTT. Protein product: CASSRDRGPEKLFF. V usage is TRBV19 and J usage is TRBJ1-4; 12 bases map to TRBD1. J gave up 7 bases and V 4 bases, and 1 base lay outside the gene matches. Germline CDR1 LNHDA, CDR2 SQIVND (reference sequence). The CDR3 length is 14 residues.

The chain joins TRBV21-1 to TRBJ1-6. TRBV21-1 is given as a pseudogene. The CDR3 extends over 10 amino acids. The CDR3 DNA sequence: TGTGCCAGCCGTAATTCACCCCTCCACTTT. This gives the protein CASRNSPLHF.

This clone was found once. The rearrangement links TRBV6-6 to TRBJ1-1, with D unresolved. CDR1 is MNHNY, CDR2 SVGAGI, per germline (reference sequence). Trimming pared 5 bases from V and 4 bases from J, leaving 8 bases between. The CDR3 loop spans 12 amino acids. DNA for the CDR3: TGTGCCAGCAGTGTCGAGGGCACTGAAGCTTTCTTT. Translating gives CASSVEGTEAFF.